One sample yielded the 21 T cell receptor beta chains listed below, sequenced in a study of cytomegalovirus exposure and HLA in healthy donors. Primers included in the PCR were 60 Vbeta and 13 Jbeta primers. Profiling relied on immunoSEQ multiplex PCR, and the TCRdb table lists in-frame clones only, not all of them. The sample yields nearly 80,000 clones, roughly 80% seen once. The sequencing input was PBMCs. Receptors originate from a middle-aged woman in good health and CMV-seropositive.

CDR3 loop: CASSLGTTSTDTQYF. CDR3 DNA sequence: TGTGCCAGCAGCCTGGGGACTACTAGCACAGATACGCAGTATTTT. J is TRBJ2-3 and V is TRBV9, with 7 bases identical to TRBD2. J lost 0 bases, V lost 4 bases, and 5 bases had no gene match. The CDR3 covers 15 residues. CDR1 and CDR2 (germline): SGDLS, YYNGEE. Using reference TRBV9 and TRBJ2-3 for the parts outside the CDR3, the full variable domain is DSGVTQTPKHLITATGQRVTLRCSPRSGDLSVYWYQQSLDQGLQFLIQYYNGEERAKGNILERFSAQQFPDLHSELNLSSLELGDSALYFCASSLGTTSTDTQYFGPGTRLTVL.

This clone is a singleton in its sample. V usage is TRBV5-6 and J usage is TRBJ1-1; D gene unclear. V was clipped by 0 bases and J by 2 bases, with 8 bases between them. The CDR3 consists of 14 residues. Germline V gene lookup returns CDR1 SGHDT and CDR2 YYEEEE. In nucleotides, the CDR3 is TGTGCCAGCAGCTTGGCCGGGTTTAACACTGAAGCTTTCTTT. Its protein is CASSLAGFNTEAFF.

A few counts support this clone. The CDR3 spells CASSPEGSFMNTEAFF. CDR3 nucleotides: TGTGCCAGCAGTCCCGAAGGGAGTTTCATGAACACTGAAGCTTTCTTT. The J gene is TRBJ1-1, the V gene TRBV5-5; D not resolved. The V gene's germline CDR1 is SGHKS and CDR2 YYEKEE (reference sequence). The CDR3 loop spans 16 amino acids. The V gene lost 5 bases and the J gene lost 0 bases, with 17 bases spanning the gap.

The chain carries TRBV18 and TRBJ2-3; possibly TRBD2 for D (6 bases). The germline CDR1 and CDR2 sequences are KGHSH and LQKENI. This CDR3 contains 14 residues. V lost 2 bases and J 5 bases, leaving 11 bases between the germline ends. The CDR3 DNA is TGTGCCAGCTCACCATGGGGTAGCGGAGATACGCAGTATTTT. Amino acid sequence: CASSPWGSGDTQYF.

The chain links TRBV19 to TRBJ1-2; D gene uncertain. The CDR3 consists of 11 residues. The V and J ends lost 7 bases and 5 bases respectively, with 8 bases between them. Germline V gene lookup returns CDR1 LNHDA and CDR2 SQIVND (reference sequence). This CDR3 is CASTTYYGYTF. The CDR3 DNA follows: TGTGCCAGTACCACCTATTATGGCTACACCTTC.

CDR3 DNA sequence: TGTGCCAGCAGCCCGGACAGGGGAGTCGAGACCCAGTACTTC. It encodes CASSPDRGVETQYF. The V call is TRBV5-4, the J call TRBJ2-5, with 9 nucleotides matching TRBD1. The CDR3 extends over 14 amino acids. CDR1 and CDR2 (germline): SGHNT, YYREEE (reference sequence). Trimming took 4 bases from V and 5 from J; bases not matched to a gene: 6.

The rearrangement uses TRBV19 and TRBJ1-5; TRBD1 matches 8 bases. From germline, CDR1 is LNHDA and CDR2 SQIVND (reference sequence). The CDR3 is 15 residues long. The V and J ends lost 5 bases and 2 bases, in that order; junction bases with no gene match: 5. The CDR3 spells CASSQGAVGNQPQHF. For the CDR3, the DNA is TGTGCCAGTAGTCAGGGGGCGGTTGGCAATCAGCCCCAGCATTTT.

V is TRBV6-5 and J is TRBJ1-1; 9 nucleotides line up with TRBD1. Germline loops: CDR1 MNHEY, CDR2 SVGAGI. V gave up 6 bases and J gave up 4 bases; unmatched junction bases: 6. The CDR3 contains 14 residues. CDR3: CASRWDREGTEAFF. In DNA form, the CDR3 reads TGTGCCAGCAGGTGGGACAGGGAGGGCACTGAAGCTTTCTTT.

V gene TRBV5-1 combines with J gene TRBJ2-5; possible D gene TRBD2, 6 bases. Germline CDR1 is SGHRS and CDR2 is YFSETQ. CDR3 size: 16 residues. Trimming pared 0 bases from V and 5 bases from J, leaving 17 bases between. CDR3 protein: CASSLVGGKRGETQYF. The CDR3 coding sequence is TGCGCCAGCAGCTTGGTAGGCGGGAAGCGCGGTGAGACCCAGTACTTC.

J is TRBJ2-1 and V is TRBV7-2; D ambiguous. Germline lookup yields CDR1 SGHTA and CDR2 FQGNSA. The V gene lost 2 bases and the J gene lost 4 bases, with 6 bases spanning the gap. The CDR3 consists of 13 residues. As DNA, the CDR3 is TGTGCCAGCAGCTTACAGATATACAATGAGCAGTTCTTC. It translates to CASSLQIYNEQFF.

The chain carries TRBV30 and TRBJ1-1; a possible D gene is TRBD1 (6 bases). This CDR3 has 11 residues. V gave up 1 base and J gave up 9 bases, with 9 bases separating them. Germline V gives CDR1 GTSNPN, CDR2 SVGIG (reference sequence). CDR3 residues: CAWSEDRKAFF. For the CDR3, the DNA is TGTGCCTGGAGTGAGGACAGAAAAGCTTTCTTT.

V is TRBV5-1 and J is TRBJ1-1; D is uncertain. CDR1 and CDR2 from the germline V gene are SGHRS and YFSETQ. V lost 0 bases and J lost 0, with 3 bases in between. This CDR3 comprises 13 residues. This CDR3 is CASSLGVNTEAFF. CDR3 bases: TGCGCCAGCAGCTTGGGAGTGAACACTGAAGCTTTCTTT. Using reference TRBV5-1 and TRBJ1-1 for the parts outside the CDR3, the full variable domain is KAGVTQTPRYLIKTRGQQVTLSCSPISGHRSVSWYQQTPGQGLQFLFEYFSETQRNKGNFPGRFSGRQFSNSRSEMNVSTLELGDSALYLCASSLGVNTEAFFGQGTRLTVV.

The chain is built from TRBV2 and TRBJ1-3; D is perhaps TRBD1 (6 bases). Germline V gene data show CDR1 as SNHLY and CDR2 as FYNNEI. Trimming shortened V by 6 bases and J by 3 bases, and 12 bases separated the two germline ends. The length of the CDR3 is 14 residues. In DNA, the CDR3 is TGTGCCAGCAGCCAGTCAGGGGATGGAAACACCATATATTTT. Amino acids: CASSQSGDGNTIYF.

The chain has TRBV10-1 and TRBJ2-7; D gene ambiguous. The V end lost 3 bases, the J end lost 0 bases, and 9 bases lay between the germline ends. CDR1 is WNHNN and CDR2 is SYGVQD in the germline V gene (reference sequence). CDR3 length: 14 amino acids. CDR3 amino acids: CASSDIWASYEQYF. DNA of the CDR3: TGCGCCAGCAGTGATATATGGGCCTCCTACGAGCAGTACTTC.

V and J are TRBV4-1 and TRBJ2-1; a possible D gene is TRBD1 (7 bases). V was pared by 0 bases and J by 3 bases, with 9 bases between. This CDR3 spans 15 amino acids. The V gene's germline CDR1 is MGHRA and CDR2 YSYEKL. DNA of the CDR3: TGCGCCAGCAGCCAAGACCAGGGGGGCTACAATGAGCAGTTCTTC. This translates into CASSQDQGGYNEQFF.

CDR3 sequence (DNA): TGTGCCATCCGTCCGACAGGGGGCACTGAAGCTTTCTTT. Protein: CAIRPTGGTEAFF. The chain combines TRBV5-4 with TRBJ1-1, with 9 bases matching TRBD1. Germline CDR1 is SGHNT and CDR2 is YYREEE (reference sequence). CDR3 length: 13 residues. Germline trimming cut 9 bases from V and 4 bases from J; bases unmatched to any gene: 7.

The V gene is TRBV4-1, the J gene TRBJ1-1; D perhaps matches TRBD1 (5 bases). The ends were cut back, 0 bases at V and 2 bases at J, with 10 bases in the middle. The CDR3 runs to 15 residues. From germline, CDR1 is MGHRA and CDR2 YSYEKL. CDR3 sequence: CASSQDRVGNTEAFF. The CDR3 coding sequence is TGCGCCAGCAGCCAAGACAGGGTAGGTAACACTGAAGCTTTCTTT.

The chain recombines TRBV6-5 with TRBJ1-4; D ambiguous. The CDR3 has 14 residues. Trimming cost V 5 bases and J 5 bases, with 12 bases left between them. CDR1 is MNHEY, CDR2 SVGAGI, per germline. The CDR3 is CASSRHDENEKLFF. In DNA, the CDR3 is TGTGCCAGCAGTCGACATGACGAAAATGAAAAACTGTTTTTT.

V usage is TRBV30 and J usage is TRBJ1-2; 7 bases align to TRBD1. This CDR3 has 13 amino acids. Trimming at V came to 3 bases and at J to 8 bases, leaving 9 bases not matched to a gene. CDR1 GTSNPN and CDR2 SVGIG come from the germline V gene (reference sequence). CDR3 nucleotide sequence: TGTGCCTGGAGGATGGACAGGTCTATGGGCTACACCTTC. Its translation is CAWRMDRSMGYTF.

The CDR3 here is CASSLGARGQFTEAFF. The CDR3 DNA is TGTGCCAGCAGTTTAGGGGCCAGGGGGCAGTTCACTGAAGCTTTCTTT. J is TRBJ1-1 and V is TRBV27, with 8 bases matching TRBD1. V shed 2 bases and J 4 bases; nucleotides not matched to a gene: 9. The CDR3 covers 16 residues. Germline CDR1 MNHEY, CDR2 SMNVEV (reference sequence).

V gene TRBV11-2 combines with J gene TRBJ1-1, with 9 bases lining up with TRBD1. The J segment lost 4 bases and the V segment lost 1 base, leaving 1 base of the junction unmatched. The CDR3 consists of 14 residues. In germline, CDR1 is SGHAT, CDR2 FQNNGV. In DNA, the CDR3 is TGTGCCAGCAGCTTAGTGGGACAGGGCACTGAAGCTTTCTTT. The encoded protein is CASSLVGQGTEAFF. The complete variable domain, with remaining parts taken from reference TRBV11-2 and TRBJ1-1, reads EAGVAQSPRYKIIEKRQSVAFWCNPISGHATLYWYQQILGQGPKLLIQFQNNGVVDDSQLPKDRFSAERLKGVDSTLKIQPAKLEDSAVYLCASSLVGQGTEAFFGQGTRLTVV.